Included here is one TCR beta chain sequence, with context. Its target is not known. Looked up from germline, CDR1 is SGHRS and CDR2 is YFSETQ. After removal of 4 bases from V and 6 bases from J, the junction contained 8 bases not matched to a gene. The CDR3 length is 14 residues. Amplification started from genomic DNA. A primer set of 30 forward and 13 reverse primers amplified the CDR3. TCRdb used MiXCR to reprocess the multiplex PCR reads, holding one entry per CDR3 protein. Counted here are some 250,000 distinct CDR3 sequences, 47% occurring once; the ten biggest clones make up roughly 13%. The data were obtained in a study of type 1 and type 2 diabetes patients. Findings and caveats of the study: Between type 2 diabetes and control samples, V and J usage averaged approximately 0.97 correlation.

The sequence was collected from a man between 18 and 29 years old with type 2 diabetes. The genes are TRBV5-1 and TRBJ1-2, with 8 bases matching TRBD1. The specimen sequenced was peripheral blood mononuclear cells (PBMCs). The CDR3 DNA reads TGCGCCAGCAGCCCAACACAGGGGGACGATGGCTACACCTTC. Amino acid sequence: CASSPTQGDDGYTF.